This T cell receptor (beta chain) comes out of a study of cytomegalovirus exposure and HLA in healthy donors. For the study at large: Early on, a data release was issued that held roughly 86 million unique TCRs from HLA-typed donors.

60 Vbeta and 13 Jbeta primers were used in PCR. Authors' processing steps: There were about 86 million unique TCR beta chains by a later count, and approximately 11 million of them were shared. Generated by immunoSEQ multiplex PCR, the TCRdb table keeps only in-frame clones and is missing some. The DNA was the basis for D and trimming; V, J and clone size are from that table. This sample lists about 200,000 clones; its ten largest clones have around 0.74%. Points on this clone: Its antigen remains unknown.

Findings of the study overall: Beyond CMV serostatus, there was no information to go on about immune exposure.

This clonotype originated in a boy between 10 and 17 years old in good health and CMV-seronegative. Material for sequencing was PBMCs.

CDR3 sequence: CAWSPPGRGDQPQHF. CDR3 coding DNA: TGTGCCTGGAGTCCCCCCGGGAGGGGGGATCAGCCCCAGCATTTT. The genes are TRBV30 and TRBJ1-5, with D maybe TRBD1 (6 bases). V dropped 2 bases and J dropped 5 bases, with 16 bases sitting between them. Germline V gene lookup returns CDR1 GTSNPN and CDR2 SVGIG (reference sequence). CDR3 length: 15 residues.